Listed here are 14 T cell receptor beta chains from one sample, sequenced in a study of identical twins. TCRdb used MiXCR to reprocess the 5' RACE reads, holding one entry per CDR3 protein. The table lists around 510,000 distinct CDR3 sequences, approximately 15% of them singletons, with about 1% in the top ten. This sample also appeared in a second study, on yellow fever vaccine responses in identical twins.

What was sequenced was CD4+ T cells sorted from blood. All receptors derive from a woman aged 18-29 years in good health.

The chain recombines TRBV4-1 with TRBJ2-7; tentative D call: TRBD1 (5 bases). This CDR3 spans 15 amino acids. Germline CDR1 and CDR2: MGHRA and YSYEKL. Trimming took 1 base from V and 2 from J, leaving 12 bases between them. CDR3 nucleotides: TGCGCCAGCAGCCAAGGGTCTCAGGGCACCTACGAGCAGTACTTC. This codes for CASSQGSQGTYEQYF.

The chain couples TRBV3-1 to TRBJ2-7; 12 nucleotides agree with TRBD2. The V and J ends lost 4 bases and 7 bases, in that order; junction bases with no gene match: 8. This CDR3 spans 15 amino acids. Germline V gene data show CDR1 as LGHDT and CDR2 as YNNKEL (reference sequence). The CDR3 nucleotides read TGTGCCAGCAGCCGAATACTAGCGGGGGGACGAGAGCAGTACTTC. Protein sequence: CASSRILAGGREQYF.

This clonotype was detected many times. The chain employs TRBV25-1 and TRBJ2-5; D perhaps matches TRBD1 (5 bases). Trimming cost V 3 bases and J 4 bases, with 12 bases left between them. Per the germline V gene, CDR1 is MGHDK and CDR2 is SYGVNS. The CDR3 has 14 amino acids. The CDR3 DNA reads as TGTGCCAGCAGTGAGCAGGGTTCGGGAGAGACCCAGTACTTC. It is translated as CASSEQGSGETQYF.

The chain couples TRBV6-5 to TRBJ2-7; 10 bases align to TRBD2. Losses at the gene ends were 4 bases for V and 7 bases for J; bases not matched to a gene: 10. The V gene's germline CDR1 is MNHEY and CDR2 SVGAGI. The CDR3 is 15 amino acids. CDR3 in DNA: TGTGCCAGCAGTTTCTCTAGCGGGAGAAAAGGGGAGCAGTACTTC. Residues: CASSFSSGRKGEQYF.

The rearrangement links TRBV20-1 to TRBJ2-5, with TRBD1 identical over 7 bases. Germline CDR1 reads DFQATT; CDR2 reads SNEGSKA (reference sequence). J lost 1 base, V lost 0 bases, and 8 bases had no gene match. The CDR3 is 16 amino acids. In nucleotides, the CDR3 is TGCAGTGCTAGAGACTGGGGACAGAGTTTCCAAGAGACCCAGTACTTC. Protein sequence: CSARDWGQSFQETQYF.

This clonotype was detected ten times or more. This chain connects TRBV5-1 to TRBJ2-2; 9 bases agree with TRBD2. V lost 1 base, J lost 5 bases, and 15 bases stayed unmatched. The germline V gene encodes CDR1 SGHRS and CDR2 YFSETQ. The CDR3 has 19 amino acids. This CDR3 is CASSLNKREDFLRTGELFF. DNA for the CDR3: TGCGCCAGCAGCTTGAATAAGCGGGAGGACTTTCTCAGGACCGGGGAGCTGTTTTTT. Full variable domain (remainder filled in from reference TRBV5-1 and TRBJ2-2): KAGVTQTPRYLIKTRGQQVTLSCSPISGHRSVSWYQQTPGQGLQFLFEYFSETQRNKGNFPGRFSGRQFSNSRSEMNVSTLELGDSALYLCASSLNKREDFLRTGELFFGEGSRLTVL.

This clonotype was detected many times. The chain has TRBV30 and TRBJ2-2; D ambiguous. Between the trimmed V and J ends, which lost 6 bases and 10 bases, there was a span of 24 bases. Germline V gene lookup returns CDR1 GTSNPN and CDR2 SVGIG (reference sequence). The CDR3 covers 15 residues. CDR3 nucleotide sequence: TGTGCCTGCCATATAGGTCAGGCTTCTTTGTCGGAGCTGTTTTTT. Protein sequence: CACHIGQASLSELFF. The variable domain in full, completed from reference TRBV30 and TRBJ2-2, reads SQTIHQWPATLVQPVGSPLSLECTVEGTSNPNLYWYRQAAGRGLQLLFYSVGIGQISSEVPQNLSASRPQDRQFILSSKKLLLSDSGFYLCACHIGQASLSELFFGEGSRLTVL.

This clonotype has a handful of counts. The rearrangement uses TRBV4-3 and TRBJ1-3; D not resolved. CDR3 length: 15 residues. Germline lookup yields CDR1 LGHNA and CDR2 YSLEER. The germline V and J ends were trimmed by 0 bases and 0 bases, with 6 bases remaining between them. The CDR3 spells CASSQENFSGNTIYF. For the CDR3, the DNA is TGCGCCAGCAGCCAAGAAAACTTCTCTGGAAACACCATATATTTT.

A few counts support this clonotype. This chain uses TRBV28 with TRBJ2-3, with a weak D call TRBD2 (6 bases). Trimming removed 5 bases from V and 0 bases from J, with 15 bases in between. This CDR3 has 16 amino acids. Per germline, CDR1 MDHEN and CDR2 SYDVKM. CDR3 bases: TGTGCCAGCAGTCTAGCCGGGACTGGAAGCACAGATACGCAGTATTTT. Protein product: CASSLAGTGSTDTQYF.

This clonotype has just a few counts. V usage is TRBV9 and J usage is TRBJ2-1, with 9 bases lining up with TRBD2. This CDR3 is 15 amino acids long. CDR1 is SGDLS, CDR2 YYNGEE, per germline. J gave up 6 bases and V 1 base, and 5 bases lay outside the gene matches. The CDR3 DNA sequence: TGTGCCAGCAGCGTAAGTGGCGGGGGGGCCAATGAGCAGTTCTTC. Translation gives CASSVSGGGANEQFF.

This clonotype was counted many times. The chain is built from TRBV15 and TRBJ1-1; 10 nucleotides line up with TRBD1. The V gene end was trimmed by 4 bases and the J gene end by 1 base; junction bases not matched to a gene: 9. CDR1 and CDR2 (germline): LNHNV, YYDKDF (reference sequence). The CDR3 runs to 17 residues. CDR3 residues: CATSKSGTGDWNTEAFF. The CDR3 nucleotides read TGTGCCACCAGCAAGTCCGGGACAGGGGACTGGAACACTGAAGCTTTCTTT.

V usage is TRBV24-1 and J usage is TRBJ1-2; D gene unclear. The CDR3 length is 15 residues. V gave up 0 bases and J gave up 4 bases, with 11 bases separating them. Germline values: CDR1 KGHDR, CDR2 SFDVKD. The CDR3 DNA sequence: TGTGCCACCAGTGATTTGAGAGAGACAATCTATGGCTACACCTTC. Protein sequence: CATSDLRETIYGYTF.

In this sample, this clonotype turned up a few times. V is TRBV3-1 and J is TRBJ1-5; D perhaps matches TRBD1 (6 bases). V lost 1 base, J lost 6 bases, and 16 bases lay in between. Germline CDR1 LGHDT, CDR2 YNNKEL (reference sequence). The CDR3 sequence is 16 residues long. The CDR3 spells CASSQAGGTRTQPQHF. The CDR3 bases are TGTGCCAGCAGCCAAGCGGGGGGCACAAGAACTCAGCCCCAGCATTTT.

The chain recombines TRBV20-1 with TRBJ2-1; 12 bases are shared with TRBD2. The CDR3 length is 16 residues. The junction had 14 bases not matched to a gene; V was cut back by 6 bases and J by 8 bases. The germline V gene encodes CDR1 DFQATT and CDR2 SNEGSKA (reference sequence). The CDR3 spells CSAATRTSGKGDEQFF. CDR3 sequence (DNA): TGCAGTGCCGCTACCCGGACTAGCGGGAAAGGGGATGAGCAGTTCTTC.